The 23 T cell receptor beta chains presented below share a single source sample, sequenced in a study of human versus mouse CDR3 diversity and MHC coevolution. Sequenced by immunoSEQ multiplex PCR; TCRdb stores in-frame clones only, minus some. The sample holds 50,000 to 65,000 clones; about 93% are singletons and the top ten take approximately 20%. The sample was naive CD4+ T cells from blood. Subset specified: CD45RO-negative CD62L-positive naive CD4 T cells. These receptor sequences come from a person between 55 and 69 years old in good health.

The CDR3 reads CAVKGQGSYEQYF. The CDR3 region has the DNA TGTGCTGTTAAAGGGCAGGGCTCCTACGAGCAGTACTTC. This rearrangement joins TRBV19 to TRBJ2-7, with D possibly being TRBD1 (5 bases). CDR3 length: 13 amino acids. CDR1 and CDR2 (germline): LNHDA, SQIVND (reference sequence).

CDR3 residues: CASSSQGAGTGELFF. CDR3 in DNA: TGTGCCAGCAGCTCGCAGGGGGCGGGCACCGGGGAGCTGTTTTTT. This chain connects TRBV7-2 to TRBJ2-2, with TRBD1 matching 8 bases. From germline, CDR1 is SGHTA and CDR2 FQGNSA. The ends lost 4 bases at V and 4 bases at J; junction bases unmatched: 5. The CDR3 has 15 residues.

V is TRBV19 and J is TRBJ1-2; 7 bases fit TRBD1. Losses at the gene ends were 6 bases for V and 8 bases for J; bases not matched to a gene: 21. The length of the CDR3 is 17 residues. Germline V gene lookup returns CDR1 LNHDA and CDR2 SQIVND (reference sequence). The CDR3 protein is CASSRPPTRQGGAGYTF. In DNA form, the CDR3 reads TGTGCCAGTAGCCGTCCCCCTACGCGACAGGGAGGTGCGGGCTACACCTTC.

V gene TRBV5-1 combines with J gene TRBJ2-3; 8 nucleotides line up with TRBD2. V shed 4 bases and J 2 bases; nucleotides not matched to a gene: 6. Germline V gene lookup returns CDR1 SGHRS and CDR2 YFSETQ. The CDR3 totals 15 residues. CDR3 nucleotide sequence: TGCGCCAGCAGCACCGGGGGGGGATTCACAGATACGCAGTATTTT. This translates into CASSTGGGFTDTQYF.

This chain uses TRBV6-6 with TRBJ2-7; 8 bases match TRBD2. V lost 3 bases and J lost 3; bases outside the gene matches: 10. The germline V gene has CDR1 MNHNY and CDR2 SVGAGI (reference sequence). This CDR3 has 16 residues. The CDR3 spells CASSYGLTGLVYEQYF. Written as DNA, the CDR3 is TGTGCCAGCAGTTATGGCCTAACGGGACTAGTCTACGAGCAGTACTTC.

V and J are TRBV9 and TRBJ2-2, with 7 bases aligning to TRBD2. The CDR3 has 14 amino acids. Trimming removed 0 bases from V and 4 bases from J; junction bases left unmatched: 0. CDR1 SGDLS and CDR2 YYNGEE come from the germline V gene. The CDR3 DNA sequence: TGTGCCAGCAGCGTAGGGGGGGGCACCGGGGAGCTGTTTTTT. Translating it yields CASSVGGGTGELFF.

The J gene is TRBJ2-7, the V gene TRBV18, with 11 bases identical to TRBD2. This CDR3 comprises 15 residues. Germline lookup yields CDR1 KGHSH and CDR2 LQKENI. V dropped 6 bases and J dropped 2; count of bases not matched to a gene: 6. The CDR3 protein is CASSLGTSGTYEQYF. CDR3 sequence (DNA): TGTGCCAGCTCCCTAGGGACTAGCGGAACCTACGAGCAGTACTTC.

The chain recombines TRBV7-6 with TRBJ2-7; 10 nucleotides align to TRBD2. Germline CDR1 and CDR2: SGHVS and FNYEAQ. The CDR3 is 19 residues long. V gave up 5 bases and J gave up 6 bases; unmatched junction bases: 22. The CDR3 DNA follows: TGTGCCAGCAGCACCCTTAGGGCGGATGAAGCGGGAGGGCTCGGCGAGCAGTACTTC. This sequence encodes CASSTLRADEAGGLGEQYF.

This chain joins TRBV4-2 and TRBJ2-1, with D tentatively TRBD1 (6 bases). CDR3 length: 17 residues. CDR1 and CDR2 from the germline V gene are LGHNA and YNFKEQ. The V and J ends lost 5 bases and 4 bases respectively, with 21 bases between them. The CDR3 coding sequence is TGTGCCAGCAGCATAGGGGGATCAAGCGGACAATACAATGAGCAGTTCTTC. Amino acids: CASSIGGSSGQYNEQFF.

The chain employs TRBV5-1 and TRBJ2-5; 8 bases are a match to TRBD2. Per the germline V gene, CDR1 is SGHRS and CDR2 is YFSETQ. Trimming removed 2 bases from V and 5 bases from J; junction bases left unmatched: 5. This CDR3 is 14 amino acids long. CDR3 amino acids: CASSLSGSAETQYF. Here the CDR3 DNA reads TGCGCCAGCAGCTTAAGCGGGAGTGCCGAGACCCAGTACTTC.

A note on this clone: This likely comes from a read error, as the CDR3 has no conserved phenylalanine or tryptophan at its end. Because the CDR3's place on the DNA is in doubt, the DNA is left out and the CDR3 is given as listed by TCRdb. The CDR3 reads CASYPGQGVGGAYL. The V gene is TRBV6-1, the J gene TRBJ2-7; the table's D call, TRBD1, was not checked against the DNA. The germline V gene has CDR1 MNHNS and CDR2 SASEGT. Termini included, the CDR3 measures 14 amino acids.

The gene calls are TRBV30 and TRBJ1-2; D might be TRBD1 (6 bases). CDR3 size: 13 residues. Germline assignment: CDR1 GTSNPN and CDR2 SVGIG (reference sequence). Trimming took off 0 bases at V and 7 bases at J, with 12 bases between the two ends. This CDR3 reads CAWSVLGGLGYTF. CDR3 sequence (DNA): TGTGCCTGGAGTGTATTAGGGGGTCTTGGCTACACCTTC.

The rearrangement uses TRBV7-3 and TRBJ2-5; 14 positions agree with TRBD2. Germline values: CDR1 SGHTA, CDR2 FQGTGA. This CDR3 is 17 amino acids long. The ends lost 5 bases at V and 2 bases at J; junction bases unmatched: 7. The CDR3 DNA is TGTGCCAGCAGCAAACCGGGACTAGCGGGAGAACAAGAGACCCAGTACTTC. Residues: CASSKPGLAGEQETQYF.

This rearrangement joins TRBV25-1 to TRBJ2-5; 12 bases map to TRBD1. V was pared by 6 bases and J by 5 bases, with 10 bases of the junction left unmatched. Germline V gives CDR1 MGHDK, CDR2 SYGVNS. The CDR3 covers 16 residues. CDR3 residues: CASSRPGTGGAETQYF. As DNA, the CDR3 is TGTGCCAGCAGCAGACCCGGGACAGGGGGCGCGGAGACCCAGTACTTC.

This chain uses TRBV19 with TRBJ1-2, with a possible D match to TRBD1 (6 bases). Germline CDR1 is LNHDA and CDR2 is SQIVND (reference sequence). The V end lost 6 bases, the J end lost 0 bases, and 11 bases lay between the germline ends. The CDR3 is 14 residues long. The CDR3 DNA is TGTGCCAGTAGAAACAGGGCCTCTAACTATGGCTACACCTTC. It encodes CASRNRASNYGYTF.

This sequence joins TRBV5-4 and TRBJ2-1; 9 nucleotides align to TRBD1. The CDR3 runs 15 residues. V shed 4 bases, J shed 7 bases, and the junction held 9 bases outside the gene matches. Germline CDR1 is SGHNT and CDR2 is YYREEE (reference sequence). Written as DNA, the CDR3 is TGTGCCAGCAGCCTCGAACCGGGACAGGGAAATGAGCAGTTCTTC. Protein product: CASSLEPGQGNEQFF.

The gene calls are TRBV30 and TRBJ1-3, with D possibly matching TRBD1 (5 bases). V gave up 1 base and J gave up 2 bases, with 9 bases separating them. The germline gives CDR1 GTSNPN, CDR2 SVGIG (reference sequence). There are 14 residues in the CDR3. CDR3 residues: CAWSDGAPGNTIYF. CDR3 nucleotides: TGTGCCTGGAGTGATGGGGCACCTGGAAACACCATATATTTT.

The chain carries TRBV7-9 and TRBJ2-5; 7 bases are shared with TRBD2. The length of the CDR3 is 14 residues. Trimming took 5 bases from V and 5 from J; bases not matched to a gene: 8. The germline V gene has CDR1 SEHNR and CDR2 FQNEAQ (reference sequence). CDR3 sequence: CASSPGVAGETQYF. CDR3 DNA sequence: TGTGCCAGCAGCCCCGGGGTAGCGGGTGAGACCCAGTACTTC.

The gene calls are TRBV19 and TRBJ1-5, with 7 bases aligning to TRBD1. The CDR3 length is 15 residues. Germline V gene data show CDR1 as LNHDA and CDR2 as SQIVND (reference sequence). With 5 bases clipped from V and 2 bases from J, the junction kept 6 bases outside the gene matches. The CDR3, as DNA: TGTGCCAGTAGTTCCCAGGGGGGTCGCAATCAGCCCCAGCATTTT. It translates to CASSSQGGRNQPQHF.

This chain connects TRBV5-1 to TRBJ1-1; D not certain. The CDR3 spans 15 residues. V was pared by 1 base and J by 0 bases, with 10 bases between. CDR1 is SGHRS, CDR2 YFSETQ, per germline. The DNA for the CDR3 is TGCGCCAGCAGCTTGTTTCCTCCGTTGAACACTGAAGCTTTCTTT. Its translation: CASSLFPPLNTEAFF.

The table lists this clone with a count of one. This chain links TRBV5-4 with TRBJ2-1; no reliable D call. Trimming stripped 4 bases from V and 0 bases from J, with 14 bases between. Germline values: CDR1 SGHNT, CDR2 YYREEE (reference sequence). This CDR3 spans 16 amino acids. The CDR3 spells CASSAVASSSYNEQFF. DNA of the CDR3: TGTGCCAGCAGCGCCGTAGCCTCGAGCTCCTACAATGAGCAGTTCTTC.

This chain joins TRBV6-5 and TRBJ2-5; 7 nucleotides match TRBD1. The DNA end lines up better with TRBJ2-7; the J call may be wrong. Germline V gives CDR1 MNHEY, CDR2 SVGAGI. The CDR3 sequence is 14 residues long. The CDR3 region is CASSSDRAPYEQYF. In DNA, the CDR3 is TGTGCCAGCAGCTCAGACAGGGCTCCCTACGAGCAGTACTTC.

This clone was counted a few times. V and J are TRBV2 and TRBJ1-3, with TRBD1 matching over 7 bases. Germline loops: CDR1 SNHLY, CDR2 FYNNEI. The CDR3 has 15 residues. The J segment lost 0 bases and the V segment lost 6 bases, leaving 5 bases of the junction unmatched. The CDR3 reads CASRAGQHSGNTIYF. The DNA of the CDR3 is TGTGCCAGCAGGGCGGGACAGCACTCTGGAAACACCATATATTTT. Looking up the rest from reference TRBV2 and TRBJ1-3 gives the full variable domain: EPEVTQTPSHQVTQMGQEVILRCVPISNHLYFYWYRQILGQKVEFLVSFYNNEISEKSEIFDDQFSVERPDGSNFTLKIRSTKLEDSAMYFCASRAGQHSGNTIYFGEGSWLTVV.